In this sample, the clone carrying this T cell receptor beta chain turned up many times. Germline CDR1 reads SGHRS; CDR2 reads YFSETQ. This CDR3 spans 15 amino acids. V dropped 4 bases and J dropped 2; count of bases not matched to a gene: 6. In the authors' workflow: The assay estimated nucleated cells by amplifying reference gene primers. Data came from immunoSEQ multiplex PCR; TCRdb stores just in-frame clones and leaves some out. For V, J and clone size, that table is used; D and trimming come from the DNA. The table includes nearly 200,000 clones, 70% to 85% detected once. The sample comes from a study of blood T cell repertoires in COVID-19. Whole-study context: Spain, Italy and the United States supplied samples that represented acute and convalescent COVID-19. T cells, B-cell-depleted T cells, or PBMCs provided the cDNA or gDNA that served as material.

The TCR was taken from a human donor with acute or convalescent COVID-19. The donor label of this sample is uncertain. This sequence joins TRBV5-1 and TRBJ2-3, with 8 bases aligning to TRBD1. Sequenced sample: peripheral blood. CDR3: CASSIGDRNTDTQYF. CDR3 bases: TGCGCCAGCAGCATTGGGGACAGGAACACAGATACGCAGTATTTT.